The clone carrying this T cell receptor beta chain occurred a few times. Its antigen is not identified. Primers for the PCR totalled 60 Vbeta and 13 Jbeta. Method: immunoSEQ multiplex PCR; TCRdb's copy keeps in-frame clones and lacks some. Among about 190,000 clones listed, roughly 76% were seen once. The data originate from a study of cytomegalovirus exposure and HLA in healthy donors. Trimming pared 2 bases from V and 7 bases from J, leaving 12 bases between. Germline V gives CDR1 SGHRS, CDR2 YFSETQ. The CDR3 is 14 amino acids. Study-wide points: Later analysis revealed greater clonal expansion in HLA-associated TCR beta chains than in equally common others. The authors later found TCR association rates varying by HLA locus, with DRB1 most and HLA-C fewest.

The sample comprised PBMCs. The source is a man in his forties or fifties in good health and CMV-seropositive. The chain recombines TRBV5-1 with TRBJ1-4; D is uncertain. The CDR3 DNA is TGCGCCAGCAGCTTTTGGGCCTCGAGTGAAAAACTGTTTTTT. Protein sequence: CASSFWASSEKLFF.